The rows below give T cell receptor beta chains drawn from one sample of a study of blood T cells in healthy people across ages. TCRdb fed the 5' RACE reads into MiXCR, producing one record per CDR3 protein. The sample lists roughly 640,000 distinct CDR3 sequences, 25% to 30% occurring once. The sequenced material came from blood. Every receptor here comes from a woman older than 75 in good health. Both conserved end residues are part of each CDR3. The D gene is left open where the match is weak. Part of the rows lack a size; the others show once, few, many or a class for expanded clones.

j_call d_call clone_size v_call cdr3_aa cdr3_nt
TRBJ2-7 NA NA TRBV4-2 CASSQPDYEQYF TGTGCCAGCAGCCAGCCCGACTACGAGCAGTACTTC
TRBJ2-4 TRBD1 many TRBV5-1 CASSIDRGVAKNIQYF TGCGCCAGCAGCATAGACAGGGGAGTAGCCAAAAACATTCAGTACTTC
TRBJ2-5 NA many TRBV6-2/TRBV6-3 CASSSLGPKTQYF TGTGCCAGCAGTTCCCTAGGGCCAAAGACCCAGTACTTC
TRBJ1-4 NA NA TRBV4-3 CASSQEGAGNEKLFF TGCGCCAGCAGCCAAGAAGGGGCGGGAAATGAAAAACTGTTTTTT
TRBJ2-7 TRBD2 many TRBV15 CATSRVGGGYEQYF TGTGCCACCAGCAGAGTTGGGGGGGGCTACGAGCAGTACTTC
TRBJ1-4 NA NA TRBV7-6 CASSPRIGGEELFF TGTGCCAGCAGCCCTAGGATAGGCGGTGAAGAACTGTTTTTT
TRBJ2-2 TRBD2 NA TRBV7-7 CASSQESGLAGPNTGELFF TGTGCCAGCAGCCAAGAATCAGGGCTAGCGGGACCGAACACCGGGGAGCTGTTTTTT
TRBJ1-4 TRBD1 few TRBV2 CASIDRVPEKLFF TGTGCCAGCATCGACAGGGTCCCGGAAAAACTGTTTTTT
TRBJ1-5 NA NA TRBV20-1 CSARDPAQYQPQHF TGCAGTGCTAGAGATCCGGCACAATATCAGCCCCAGCATTTT
TRBJ2-7 TRBD1 NA TRBV20-1 CRIRGQGCLEQYF TGCCGTATTCGGGGACAGGGGTGCCTCGAGCAGTACTTC
TRBJ1-4 NA NA TRBV20-1 CSARGAMGEKLFF TGCAGTGCTAGAGGGGCAATGGGGGAAAAACTGTTTTTT
TRBJ2-5 NA NA TRBV5-5 CASSWPGETQYF TGTGCCAGCAGCTGGCCAGGGGAGACCCAGTACTTC
TRBJ2-3 TRBD2 many TRBV29-1 CSVYGLAGGRTDTQYF TGCAGCGTTTACGGACTAGCGGGGGGACGCACAGATACGCAGTATTTT
TRBJ1-5 NA NA TRBV2 CASSKIASVGTQHF TGTGCCAGCAGTAAAATAGCGTCCGTGGGGACCCAGCATTTT
TRBJ2-7 NA many TRBV5-1 CASSSERIAYEQYF TGCGCCAGCAGCTCAGAACGTATTGCCTACGAGCAGTACTTC
TRBJ2-3 NA NA TRBV29-1 CSALSGSTDTQYF TGCAGCGCCCTTAGCGGCAGCACAGATACGCAGTATTTT
TRBJ2-1 NA NA TRBV4-2 CASSQDWGPGTKYNEQFF TGTGCCAGCAGCCAAGATTGGGGACCCGGAACGAAATACAATGAGCAGTTCTTC
TRBJ1-1 TRBD1 NA TRBV20-1 CSARGRPGQGATEAFF TGCAGTGCTAGAGGAAGACCGGGACAGGGGGCAACTGAAGCTTTCTTT
TRBJ2-7 TRBD1 many TRBV4-2 CASSYGEGQGYEQYF TGTGCCAGCAGCTACGGCGAGGGACAGGGGTACGAGCAGTACTTC
TRBJ2-3 NA NA TRBV5-1 CASSLATLSLTDTQYF TGCGCCAGCAGCTTGGCAACCCTTTCTCTCACAGATACGCAGTATTTT
TRBJ2-6 TRBD1 many TRBV12-3/TRBV12-4 CASSAGTGGSGANVLTF TGTGCCAGCTCCGCCGGGACAGGCGGGTCAGGGGCCAACGTCCTGACTTTC
TRBJ2-5 NA many TRBV9 CASSVAGTQQETQYF TGTGCCAGCAGCGTAGCAGGGACTCAACAAGAGACCCAGTACTTC
TRBJ1-3 NA many TRBV4-3 CASSQDVDSGNTIYF TGCGCCAGCAGCCAAGACGTTGACTCTGGAAACACCATATATTTT
TRBJ2-3 NA NA TRBV7-2 CASSLGFGTQYF TGTGCCAGCAGCTTAGGATTTGGTACGCAGTATTTT
TRBJ2-1 NA many TRBV27 CASSRTGGLVSYNEQFF TGTGCCAGCAGTAGAACAGGGGGACTAGTCTCCTACAATGAGCAGTTCTTC
TRBJ1-4 NA few TRBV9 CASSVGPRANEKLFF TGTGCCAGCAGCGTAGGACCGCGGGCTAATGAAAAACTGTTTTTT
TRBJ1-5 NA many TRBV12-3/TRBV12-4 CASSLVSVDPQHF TGTGCCAGCAGTTTAGTCTCAGTCGACCCCCAGCATTTT
TRBJ2-1 NA many TRBV15 CATSRDYGPVGDEQFF TGTGCCACCAGCAGAGATTATGGGCCTGTGGGCGATGAGCAGTTCTTC
TRBJ2-1 NA NA TRBV6-6 CASSYMGNYNEQFF TGTGCCAGCAGTTATATGGGGAACTACAATGAGCAGTTCTTC
TRBJ2-3 TRBD2 many TRBV2 CASRNDGGGADTQYF TGTGCCAGCAGGAACGACGGGGGGGGCGCAGATACGCAGTATTTT
TRBJ2-3 TRBD2 NA TRBV4-3 CASSQSPGLAFVSDTQYF TGCGCCAGCAGCCAGTCACCGGGACTAGCGTTTGTCTCAGATACGCAGTATTTT
TRBJ2-4 TRBD2 many TRBV5-1 CASSLTSGATNIQYF TGCGCCAGCAGCTTGACTAGCGGGGCCACAAACATTCAGTACTTC
TRBJ2-6 NA many TRBV6-2/TRBV6-3 CASSYDVRSKWGANVLTF TGTGCCAGCAGTTACGACGTCCGATCGAAGTGGGGGGCCAACGTCCTGACTTTC
TRBJ1-5 TRBD1 many TRBV6-2/TRBV6-3 CASSRTGTGVFNQPQHF TGTGCCAGCAGTCGAACCGGGACAGGGGTATTCAATCAGCCCCAGCATTTT
TRBJ1-3 NA NA TRBV12-3/TRBV12-4 CASSPAGPGNTIYF TGTGCCAGCAGTCCAGCGGGGCCTGGAAACACCATATATTTT
TRBJ2-1 NA many TRBV7-9 CASSLESRYNEQFF TGTGCCAGCAGCTTAGAAAGCAGGTACAATGAGCAGTTCTTC
TRBJ2-3 NA NA TRBV24-1 CATSGRNPDTQYF TGTGCCACCAGTGGGCGGAACCCAGATACGCAGTATTTT
TRBJ1-1 NA few TRBV6-1 CASRYRVSEAFF TGTGCCAGCAGATACAGGGTCTCTGAAGCTTTCTTT
TRBJ1-6 NA many TRBV12-3/TRBV12-4 CASSPQSLRNSPLHF TGTGCCAGCAGTCCCCAGAGTCTACGGAATTCACCCCTCCACTTT
TRBJ2-7 NA many TRBV24-1 CATSDWEGSRYEQYF TGTGCCACCAGTGATTGGGAAGGCAGCCGCTACGAGCAGTACTTC
TRBJ1-1 NA many TRBV20-1 CSARDLGQGFTEAFF TGCAGTGCTAGAGATTTGGGGCAGGGTTTCACTGAAGCTTTCTTT
TRBJ2-2 NA few TRBV6-6 CASIQRVRGATGELFF TGTGCCAGCATCCAAAGGGTCAGGGGTGCCACCGGGGAGCTGTTTTTT
TRBJ2-2 NA few TRBV11-2 CASSPSTTGQANTGELFF TGTGCCAGCAGCCCCTCTACCACAGGGCAGGCGAACACCGGGGAGCTGTTTTTT
TRBJ1-4 NA many TRBV9 CASSPRGGGKLFF TGTGCCAGCAGCCCCAGGGGAGGAGGAAAACTGTTTTTT
TRBJ2-1 TRBD2 many TRBV12-3/TRBV12-4 CASTRGGGSYNEQFF TGTGCCAGCACCCGCGGGGGGGGCTCCTACAATGAGCAGTTCTTC
TRBJ1-2 NA many TRBV10-3 CAISAGPPNYGYTF TGTGCCATCAGTGCTGGGCCTCCAAACTATGGCTACACCTTC
TRBJ2-7 NA many TRBV9 CASSVDQDSYEQYF TGTGCCAGCAGCGTTGACCAGGATTCCTACGAGCAGTACTTC